Given below is one T cell receptor (beta chain) in context. Its antigen is still unknown. This sample is part of a study of OX40 agonist ivuxolimab in advanced cancers. Study-wide context: An agonistic human IgG2 monoclonal antibody against OX40 (CD134) was given. Dose-escalation cases comprised hepatocellular carcinoma, melanoma, renal cell or head and neck cancer. Partial responses were seen in three patients, one with hepatocellular carcinoma and two with cutaneous melanoma.

CDR1 is SGHTA, CDR2 FQGNSA, per germline. The length of the CDR3 is 13 residues. Deletions cut 3 bases from V and 7 bases from J, with 12 bases between. The repertoire was sequenced with immunoSEQ multiplex PCR; TCRdb's copy has only in-frame clones and lacks some. Found here are more than 50,000 clones, roughly 90% of them singletons; the top ten hold roughly 0.6%. Overall study findings and caveats: At 0.1 to 3.0 mg/kg and by week 6, CD4+ and CD8+ T cells in the blood had expanded clonally.

Specimen: CD4+ or CD8+ T cells sorted from blood, collected in a trial of the OX40 agonist ivuxolimab. The TCR originated in an adult with an advanced solid tumor such as melanoma, head and neck, liver or kidney cancer. The V call is TRBV7-2, the J call TRBJ1-2; D might be TRBD1 (5 bases). The CDR3 DNA sequence: TGTGCCAGCAGCTTTAATAGGGGCGTTGGCTACACCTTC. This translates into CASSFNRGVGYTF.